This TCR beta chain came from a study of T cells after yellow fever vaccination. About the research overall: It was SMART-Seq v4 Ultra Low Input that prepared the fractions with low cell numbers.

V was clipped by 3 bases and J by 9 bases; unmatched bases: 3. This CDR3 is 14 amino acids long. Whole-study findings and limits: CD4 and CD8 compartments shared a small share of clonotypes.

UMIs were added to TCR cDNA along with a universal primer site when it was made by 5'RACE template switching. TCRdb re-analysed the 5' RACE reads in MiXCR, keeping a single row per CDR3 protein. Of around 530,000 distinct CDR3 sequences listed, about a sixth are singletons. Of note for this clonotype: Its antigen is unknown.

The sequencing used PBMCs, collected 5 to 6 days after the first yellow fever vaccination. The J gene is TRBJ1-6, the V gene TRBV12-3 or TRBV12-4, with 9 nucleotides matching TRBD1. This receptor was identified in a young man who received the YFV17D yellow fever vaccine. CDR3 nucleotides: TGTGCCAGCAGTTTTGGGACAGGGTCTTCACCCCTCCACTTT. Translating gives CASSFGTGSSPLHF.